Following are 26 T cell receptor beta chains from one sample sequenced in a study of blood T cell repertoires in COVID-19. The table came from immunoSEQ multiplex PCR; TCRdb's copy has only in-frame clones and leaves some out. The table records roughly 230,000 clones, about 80% of them present only once. The specimen was PBMCs or T cells enriched from blood (not recorded which). The receptor source for this set is a man aged 50 to 60 who had recovered from COVID-19.

The chain recombines TRBV5-6 with TRBJ2-5, with D tentatively TRBD1 (7 bases). V gave up 4 bases and J gave up 5 bases, with 24 bases separating them. The CDR3 is 17 amino acids. Germline assignment: CDR1 SGHDT and CDR2 YYEEEE. The CDR3 DNA reads as TGTGCCAGCAGCCTACTAATGAAAGGGGGGACAGATGAGACCCAGTACTTC. Translating gives CASSLLMKGGTDETQYF. Combining the CDR3 with reference TRBV5-6 and TRBJ2-5 gives the whole variable domain DAGVTQSPTHLIKTRGQQVTLRCSPKSGHDTVSWYQQALGQGPQFIFQYYEEEERQRGNFPDRFSGHQFPNYSSELNVNALLLGDSALYLCASSLLMKGGTDETQYFGPGTRLLVL.

The chain uses TRBV6-1 and TRBJ2-7; 7 bases agree with TRBD1. V was pared by 1 base and J by 2 bases, with 5 bases of the junction left unmatched. This CDR3 has 15 amino acids. Germline lookup yields CDR1 MNHNS and CDR2 SASEGT. The CDR3: CASSEGQGRTYEQYF. The CDR3, as DNA: TGTGCCAGCAGTGAAGGACAGGGACGAACCTACGAGCAGTACTTC.

The chain has TRBV7-2 and TRBJ2-7, with D perhaps TRBD1 (5 bases). The germline V and J ends were trimmed by 4 bases and 2 bases, with 12 bases remaining between them. The germline V gene has CDR1 SGHTA and CDR2 FQGNSA. The CDR3 has 14 amino acids. CDR3 bases: TGTGCCAGCAGCTCGATCGACAGAGCCTACGAGCAGTACTTC. Its protein product is CASSSIDRAYEQYF.

The gene calls are TRBV4-3 and TRBJ2-5; D unresolved. Per germline, CDR1 LGHNA and CDR2 YSLEER. The CDR3 sequence is 16 residues long. With 4 bases removed from V and 1 base from J, the gap between germline ends came to 16 bases. The CDR3 DNA reads TGCGCCAGCAGCCGGGCCACCCAGGAACCCCAAGAGACCCAGTACTTC. Amino acids: CASSRATQEPQETQYF.

J is TRBJ2-3 and V is TRBV5-1; maybe TRBD1 (5 bases). V was cut by 2 bases and J by 0 bases, with 7 bases left in between. The CDR3 runs to 14 residues. CDR1 is SGHRS and CDR2 is YFSETQ in the germline V gene. This CDR3 is CASSLDSSTDTQYF. Here the CDR3 DNA reads TGCGCCAGCAGCTTAGACAGTAGCACAGATACGCAGTATTTT. Together with reference TRBV5-1 and TRBJ2-3, the CDR3 gives the full variable domain: KAGVTQTPRYLIKTRGQQVTLSCSPISGHRSVSWYQQTPGQGLQFLFEYFSETQRNKGNFPGRFSGRQFSNSRSEMNVSTLELGDSALYLCASSLDSSTDTQYFGPGTRLTVL.

V usage is TRBV6-5 and J usage is TRBJ1-1; weak D call: TRBD1 (5 bases). The V gene's germline CDR1 is MNHEY and CDR2 SVGAGI. The CDR3 contains 15 residues. Trimming cost V 5 bases and J 5 bases, with 18 bases left between them. As DNA, the CDR3 is TGTGCCAGCAGTCAGGGCCTCTACGCTGTAACTGAAGCTTTCTTT. It translates to CASSQGLYAVTEAFF.

This clone was seen only a few times. This rearrangement joins TRBV5-1 to TRBJ2-2; D is possibly TRBD1 (5 bases). Between the trimmed V and J ends, which lost 7 bases and 4 bases, there was a span of 17 bases. The length of the CDR3 is 15 residues. The germline CDR1 and CDR2 sequences are SGHRS and YFSETQ. The CDR3 nucleotides are TGCGCCAGCGCCTTGGGGCAGGGTTTCACCGGGGAGCTGTTTTTT. Translation: CASALGQGFTGELFF.

J is TRBJ1-2 and V is TRBV12-3 or TRBV12-4; D is possibly TRBD1 (5 bases). Trimming cost V 5 bases and J 4 bases, with 11 bases left between them. The CDR3 is 13 amino acids. DNA of the CDR3: TGTGCCAGCAGTGCAGACACAGGCTATGGCTACACCTTC. Amino acids: CASSADTGYGYTF.

The V gene is TRBV10-1, the J gene TRBJ2-1; D gene uncertain. Between the trimmed V and J ends, which lost 4 bases and 4 bases, there was a span of 5 bases. There are 12 residues in the CDR3. Germline CDR1 WNHNN, CDR2 SYGVQD (reference sequence). In DNA, the CDR3 is TGCGCCAGCAGTGGACATTACAATGAGCAGTTCTTC. Its protein is CASSGHYNEQFF.

The chain recombines TRBV28 with TRBJ2-6; 8 bases fit TRBD2. V was pared by 3 bases and J by 1 base, with 8 bases of the junction left unmatched. The CDR3 runs to 18 residues. In germline, CDR1 is MDHEN, CDR2 SYDVKM. The CDR3 loop reads CASSFSAGGTSGANVLTF. The CDR3, as DNA: TGTGCCAGCAGTTTCAGCGCGGGGGGCACTTCTGGGGCCAACGTCCTGACTTTC.

The chain combines TRBV5-1 with TRBJ1-1; possibly TRBD1 for D (6 bases). Trimming stripped 2 bases from V and 0 bases from J, with 14 bases between. Germline CDR1 reads SGHRS; CDR2 reads YFSETQ. There are 16 residues in the CDR3. DNA of the CDR3: TGCGCCAGCAGCTTCACTCTAACAGGGTTGAACACTGAAGCTTTCTTT. It encodes CASSFTLTGLNTEAFF.

This rearrangement joins TRBV19 to TRBJ2-1; TRBD2 aligns across 9 bases. The V segment lost 1 base and the J segment 8 bases; nucleotides outside the gene matches: 3. Germline CDR1 LNHDA, CDR2 SQIVND (reference sequence). CDR3 length: 14 amino acids. In DNA, the CDR3 is TGTGCCAGTAGTATAGGACTAGCGGATTATGAGCAGTTCTTC. Its protein product is CASSIGLADYEQFF.

This clone came up once. The chain is built from TRBV18 and TRBJ2-7; TRBD2 aligns across 11 bases. V was pared by 6 bases and J by 1 base, with 11 bases of the junction left unmatched. Germline CDR1 KGHSH, CDR2 LQKENI. This CDR3 comprises 17 residues. DNA of the CDR3: TGTGCCAGCTCCCCCTTACTAGCGGGAGCGAGGTCCTACGAGCAGTACTTC. Residues: CASSPLLAGARSYEQYF. Full variable domain (outside the CDR3, taken from reference TRBV18 and TRBJ2-7): NAGVMQNPRHLVRRRGQEARLRCSPMKGHSHVYWYRQLPEEGLKFMVYLQKENIIDESGMPKERFSAEFPKEGPSILRIQQVVRGDSAAYFCASSPLLAGARSYEQYFGPGTRLTVT.

This sequence joins TRBV7-8 and TRBJ1-4; TRBD1 might be the D (6 bases). The germline V and J ends were trimmed by 5 bases and 0 bases, with 22 bases remaining between them. The CDR3 loop spans 19 amino acids. CDR1 is SGHVS and CDR2 is FQNEAQ in the germline V gene. Here the CDR3 DNA reads TGTGCCAGCAGCCCAAGTCCCGGGACAAGAACCTCAACTAATGAAAAACTGTTTTTT. This encodes CASSPSPGTRTSTNEKLFF.

CDR3 sequence: CASSQLAPHSGSTHNEQFF. CDR3 coding DNA: TGCGCCAGCAGCCAACTAGCCCCTCATAGCGGGAGTACCCACAATGAGCAGTTCTTC. J is TRBJ2-1 and V is TRBV4-3, with 9 bases lining up with TRBD2. V lost 2 bases and J lost 5; bases outside the gene matches: 16. The germline V gene has CDR1 LGHNA and CDR2 YSLEER. CDR3 size: 19 residues.

The V and J genes are TRBV9 and TRBJ1-5; D possibly corresponds to TRBD1 (6 bases). The CDR3 covers 13 residues. Germline lookup yields CDR1 SGDLS and CDR2 YYNGEE. V dropped 0 bases and J dropped 9 bases, with 10 bases sitting between them. CDR3 nucleotides: TGTGCCAGCAGCGTAGGGAGAGGGGGGCCCCAGCATTTT. Protein product: CASSVGRGGPQHF.

The gene calls are TRBV25-1 and TRBJ2-1, with 10 bases lining up with TRBD2. There are 15 residues in the CDR3. Looked up from germline, CDR1 is MGHDK and CDR2 is SYGVNS. The V and J ends lost 2 bases and 6 bases, in that order; junction bases with no gene match: 4. In DNA, the CDR3 is TGTGCCAGCAGTGAACTAGCGGGAGACCTCAATGAGCAGTTCTTC. Translated, it gives CASSELAGDLNEQFF.

In regard to this clone: The junction differs from germline at one of its ends, possibly a read error. V is TRBV7-7 and J is TRBJ2-1; 13 bases are shared with TRBD2. Germline V lookup: CDR1 SSHAT, CDR2 FNYEAQ (reference sequence). The CDR3 has 15 amino acids. The CDR3, as DNA: TGTGCTAGCAGCTTCGGACTAGCGGGAGCTAGTGAGCAGTTCTTC. Translation gives CASSFGLAGASEQFF.

This clone occurred once. The rearrangement joins TRBV5-6 to TRBJ1-1; D remains unclear. CDR1 SGHDT and CDR2 YYEEEE come from the germline V gene. CDR3 length: 14 amino acids. The V end lost 2 bases, the J end lost 2 bases, and 10 bases lay between the germline ends. Written as DNA, the CDR3 is TGTGCCAGCAGCTTCGACACTGGAAACACTGAAGCTTTCTTT. It encodes CASSFDTGNTEAFF. Looking up the rest from reference TRBV5-6 and TRBJ1-1 gives the full variable domain: DAGVTQSPTHLIKTRGQQVTLRCSPKSGHDTVSWYQQALGQGPQFIFQYYEEEERQRGNFPDRFSGHQFPNYSSELNVNALLLGDSALYLCASSFDTGNTEAFFGQGTRLTVV.

The CDR3 reads CASSFRQGALGTF. CDR3 coding DNA: TGTGCCAGCAGCTTCCGACAGGGGGCTTTGGGCACCTTC. This chain links TRBV11-2 with TRBJ1-2; 10 bases are a match to TRBD1. In germline, CDR1 is SGHAT, CDR2 FQNNGV. After removal of 3 bases from V and 13 bases from J, the junction contained 8 bases not matched to a gene. This CDR3 is built from 13 residues.

The chain employs TRBV3-1 (or the pseudogene TRBV3-2) and TRBJ2-3; TRBD2 agrees at 7 bases. Germline trimming cut 3 bases from V and 1 base from J; bases unmatched to any gene: 7. In germline, CDR1 is LGHDT, CDR2 YNNKEL (reference sequence). This CDR3 contains 16 residues. CDR3 sequence: CASSHGGAGGTDTQYF. The CDR3 DNA is TGTGCCAGCAGCCACGGTGGGGCGGGGGGCACAGATACGCAGTATTTT.

The rearrangement uses TRBV28 and TRBJ1-2; the match to TRBD1 covers 7 bases. Trimming removed 7 bases from V and 8 bases from J; junction bases left unmatched: 10. The CDR3 runs 13 residues. CDR1 and CDR2 (germline): MDHEN, SYDVKM. The CDR3 DNA reads as TGTGCCAGCACTCCTTCTGACAGGGTGGGCTACACCTTC. This encodes CASTPSDRVGYTF.

The gene calls are TRBV18 and TRBJ2-5, with D perhaps matching TRBD1 (6 bases). CDR1 is KGHSH and CDR2 is LQKENI in the germline V gene. The CDR3 runs to 15 residues. V lost 2 bases and J lost 2, with 12 bases in between. CDR3 region: CASSPVKGVQETQYF. The CDR3 region has the DNA TGTGCCAGCTCACCAGTAAAGGGGGTACAAGAGACCCAGTACTTC. The full variable domain, rest sourced from reference TRBV18 and TRBJ2-5, is NAGVMQNPRHLVRRRGQEARLRCSPMKGHSHVYWYRQLPEEGLKFMVYLQKENIIDESGMPKERFSAEFPKEGPSILRIQQVVRGDSAAYFCASSPVKGVQETQYFGPGTRLLVL.

The chain combines TRBV11-2 with TRBJ2-3, with 12 positions matching TRBD2. This CDR3 spans 14 amino acids. V shed 8 bases and J 0 bases; nucleotides not matched to a gene: 0. Germline CDR1 is SGHAT and CDR2 is FQNNGV. CDR3 bases: TGTGCCAGCCTAGCGGGAGGGAGCACAGATACGCAGTATTTT. It codes for CASLAGGSTDTQYF.

This clone was detected only once. The chain links TRBV23-1 to TRBJ1-2; 8 nucleotides match TRBD1. TRBV23-1 falls under the ORF class, with uncertain function. Germline trimming cut 6 bases from V and 7 bases from J; bases unmatched to any gene: 16. CDR3 size: 16 residues. CDR3 bases: TGCGCCAGCAGCCGATCCATTACAGGGGGTTATCGTGGCTACACCTTC. The encoded protein is CASSRSITGGYRGYTF.

This rearrangement joins TRBV5-6 to TRBJ1-4; D perhaps matches TRBD1 (5 bases). Germline CDR1 is SGHDT and CDR2 is YYEEEE. The CDR3 runs to 14 residues. V was clipped by 1 base and J by 8 bases, with 12 bases between them. The chain's CDR3 is CASSLSGLDEKLFF. CDR3 DNA sequence: TGTGCCAGCAGCTTGTCAGGGCTCGACGAAAAACTGTTTTTT.